This T cell receptor (beta chain) comes out of a study of identical twins. Study-wide points: Shared out-of-frame alpha sequences (those common to twins) showed excess low generation probability. Invariant cells of the MAIT and iNKT types might have partly distorted the zero-insertion analyses.

Each CDR3 protein gets one entry after TCRdb re-called the 5' RACE reads with MiXCR. The sample includes some 690,000 distinct CDR3 sequences, less than 25% of them seen just once. With respect to this clonotype: Its cognate antigen is unknown.

Separately, the same data were catalogued under a study of T cells expressing NK-cell markers. That paper adds: The authors restricted sorting to alpha-beta TCR T cells with an anti-gamma-delta TCR antibody in several experiments. In several donors, these clonotypes also led the CD3+CD56-NKG2C+ fraction.

The source material was PBMCs. This receptor was obtained from a woman aged 18-29 years in good health.

The CDR3 DNA is TGCAGTGCTAGATTGGGCGGTACCTACGAGCAGTACTTC. This codes for CSARLGGTYEQYF. The chain joins TRBV20-1 to TRBJ2-7; D not certain. Per the germline V gene, CDR1 is DFQATT and CDR2 is SNEGSKA (reference sequence). Deletions cut 2 bases from V and 2 bases from J, with 10 bases between. This CDR3 has 13 amino acids.